These T cell receptor beta chains were read from a single sample in a study of T cell responses to AZD1222 COVID-19 vaccine. Assay used: immunoSEQ multiplex PCR; TCRdb lists only in-frame clones, some missing. The repertoire holds 180,000 or so clones, with more than 90% as singletons. The material sequenced was peripheral blood, taken on day 0 of AZD1222 vaccination. The receptors originated from an adult in good health. The CDR3 runs from the conserved cysteine through the conserved F or W. D genes are given only for firm matches. Expanded clones are given a class, and other clones once, few, many or no size at all.

v_call: TRBV9; j_call: TRBJ2-5; clone_size: once; d_call: NA; cdr3_aa: CASSVATGKETQYF; cdr3_nt: TGTGCCAGCAGCGTAGCTACAGGGAAAGAGACCCAGTACTTC
v_call: TRBV2; j_call: TRBJ1-5; clone_size: NA; d_call: NA; cdr3_aa: CASSDQGRRRPQHF; cdr3_nt: TGTGCCAGCAGTGATCAGGGGAGGAGGCGGCCCCAGCATTTT
v_call: TRBV19; j_call: TRBJ2-3; clone_size: NA; d_call: NA; cdr3_aa: CASSITGKGQYF; cdr3_nt: TGTGCCAGTAGTATAACAGGGAAAGGGCAGTATTTT
v_call: TRBV10-3; j_call: TRBJ1-2; clone_size: NA; d_call: TRBD1; cdr3_aa: CAISETGQGPLNYGYTF; cdr3_nt: TGTGCCATCAGTGAGACGGGACAGGGGCCCTTAAACTATGGCTACACCTTC
v_call: TRBV20-1; j_call: TRBJ2-7; clone_size: NA; d_call: NA; cdr3_aa: CSASSRSYEQYF; cdr3_nt: TGCAGTGCTAGTAGCAGGTCCTACGAGCAGTACTTC
v_call: TRBV9; j_call: TRBJ2-7; clone_size: NA; d_call: NA; cdr3_aa: CASSVRDSKPYEQYF; cdr3_nt: TGTGCCAGCAGCGTCCGGGACTCTAAACCCTACGAGCAGTACTTC
v_call: TRBV2; j_call: TRBJ2-7; clone_size: once; d_call: NA; cdr3_aa: CAGSGTLYEQYF; cdr3_nt: TGTGCCGGCTCCGGGACCCTCTACGAGCAGTACTTC
v_call: TRBV7-9; j_call: TRBJ2-5; clone_size: few; d_call: NA; cdr3_aa: CASSFLVRETQYF; cdr3_nt: TGTGCCAGCAGCTTTCTTGTGCGGGAGACCCAGTACTTC
v_call: TRBV20-1; j_call: TRBJ2-7; clone_size: NA; d_call: TRBD2; cdr3_aa: CSASFSGYYEQYF; cdr3_nt: TGCAGTGCAAGTTTTAGCGGGTACTACGAGCAGTACTTC
v_call: TRBV4-1; j_call: TRBJ2-7; clone_size: NA; d_call: NA; cdr3_aa: CASSQGDSFSYEQYF; cdr3_nt: TGCGCCAGCAGCCAAGGGGACTCATTCTCCTACGAGCAGTACTTC
v_call: TRBV28; j_call: TRBJ1-4; clone_size: NA; d_call: NA; cdr3_aa: CASSLGPLLFF; cdr3_nt: TGTGCCAGCAGTTTGGGTCCCTTACTGTTTTTT
v_call: TRBV6-5; j_call: TRBJ1-2; clone_size: NA; d_call: NA; cdr3_aa: CASSSEGLGYGYTF; cdr3_nt: TGTGCCAGCAGTTCTGAGGGATTGGGGTATGGCTACACCTTC
v_call: TRBV28; j_call: TRBJ2-7; clone_size: few; d_call: NA; cdr3_aa: CASSSPTAQYF; cdr3_nt: TGTGCCAGCAGTTCTCCGACAGCCCAGTACTTC
v_call: TRBV12-3/TRBV12-4; j_call: TRBJ1-2; clone_size: NA; d_call: NA; cdr3_aa: CASSRPGSYGYTF; cdr3_nt: TGTGCCAGCAGTAGACCGGGCAGCTATGGCTACACCTTC
v_call: TRBV5-1; j_call: TRBJ1-4; clone_size: NA; d_call: NA; cdr3_aa: CASSLDPGPVEKLFF; cdr3_nt: TGCGCCAGCAGCTTGGACCCAGGGCCCGTTGAAAAACTGTTTTTT
v_call: TRBV4-1; j_call: TRBJ1-2; clone_size: once; d_call: TRBD1; cdr3_aa: CASSQGQPNYGYTF; cdr3_nt: TGCGCCAGCAGCCAGGGACAGCCTAACTATGGCTACACCTTC
v_call: TRBV6-5; j_call: TRBJ2-7; clone_size: NA; d_call: NA; cdr3_aa: CASSRPTSYEQYF; cdr3_nt: TGTGCCAGCAGTCGACCTACTAGTTACGAGCAGTACTTC
v_call: TRBV6-1; j_call: TRBJ2-5; clone_size: NA; d_call: NA; cdr3_aa: CASSETGLETQYF; cdr3_nt: TGTGCCAGCAGTGAAACAGGGTTAGAGACCCAGTACTTC
v_call: TRBV18; j_call: TRBJ2-3; clone_size: NA; d_call: TRBD2; cdr3_aa: CASSPTRLAGTDTQYF; cdr3_nt: TGTGCCAGCTCACCAACCCGACTAGCGGGGACAGATACGCAGTATTTT
v_call: TRBV18; j_call: TRBJ2-1; clone_size: NA; d_call: NA; cdr3_aa: CASSPGTPPEQFF; cdr3_nt: TGTGCCAGCTCACCAGGGACTCCGCCAGAGCAGTTCTTC
v_call: TRBV29-1; j_call: TRBJ2-7; clone_size: NA; d_call: NA; cdr3_aa: CSVVGSRTHYEQYF; cdr3_nt: TGCAGCGTTGTGGGAAGTAGAACCCACTACGAGCAGTACTTC
v_call: TRBV11-2; j_call: TRBJ1-1; clone_size: NA; d_call: NA; cdr3_aa: CASTSAGGALEAFF; cdr3_nt: TGTGCCAGCACCTCCGCCGGGGGGGCTCTTGAAGCTTTCTTT
v_call: TRBV6-5; j_call: TRBJ2-2; clone_size: NA; d_call: NA; cdr3_aa: CASTPGPNTGELFF; cdr3_nt: TGTGCCAGCACCCCGGGTCCCAACACCGGGGAGCTGTTTTTT
v_call: TRBV21-1; j_call: TRBJ2-2; clone_size: NA; d_call: NA; cdr3_aa: CASSKVGRRTGLANTGELFF; cdr3_nt: TGTGCCAGCAGCAAAGTCGGAAGGCGGACAGGATTGGCGAACACCGGGGAGCTGTTTTTT
v_call: TRBV2; j_call: TRBJ1-2; clone_size: NA; d_call: TRBD1; cdr3_aa: CASNRGGNYGYTF; cdr3_nt: TGTGCCAGCAACAGGGGCGGCAACTATGGCTACACCTTC
v_call: TRBV30; j_call: TRBJ2-2; clone_size: NA; d_call: NA; cdr3_aa: CAWCRSMNTGELFF; cdr3_nt: TGTGCCTGGTGCCGGTCTATGAACACCGGGGAGCTGTTTTTT
v_call: TRBV16; j_call: TRBJ1-6; clone_size: NA; d_call: TRBD1; cdr3_aa: CASSHTGGNSPLHF; cdr3_nt: TGTGCCAGCAGCCACACAGGGGGCAATTCACCCCTCCACTTT
v_call: TRBV3-1/TRBV3-2; j_call: TRBJ2-1; clone_size: NA; d_call: TRBD2; cdr3_aa: CASSYQRGSYNEQFF; cdr3_nt: TGTGCCAGCAGCTATCAGCGGGGATCCTACAATGAGCAGTTCTTC
v_call: TRBV6-1; j_call: TRBJ2-3; clone_size: once; d_call: NA; cdr3_aa: CASSDPIGNTDTQYF; cdr3_nt: TGTGCCAGCAGTGACCCAATAGGGAACACAGATACGCAGTATTTT
v_call: TRBV27; j_call: TRBJ1-1; clone_size: NA; d_call: NA; cdr3_aa: CASSSQRGGTEAFF; cdr3_nt: TGTGCCAGCAGTTCCCAGAGGGGCGGCACTGAAGCTTTCTTT
v_call: TRBV6-5; j_call: TRBJ1-6; clone_size: NA; d_call: NA; cdr3_aa: CASSDGSVGNSPLHF; cdr3_nt: TGTGCCAGCAGCGACGGGTCGGTGGGGAATTCACCCCTCCACTTT
v_call: TRBV6-4; j_call: TRBJ2-1; clone_size: NA; d_call: NA; cdr3_aa: CASSDSGHNEQFF; cdr3_nt: TGTGCCAGCAGTGACTCCGGACATAATGAGCAGTTCTTC
v_call: TRBV5-1; j_call: TRBJ1-5; clone_size: once; d_call: NA; cdr3_aa: CASSLALSQEPQHF; cdr3_nt: TGCGCCAGCAGCTTGGCCTTAAGCCAGGAGCCCCAGCATTTT
v_call: TRBV19; j_call: TRBJ1-4; clone_size: NA; d_call: NA; cdr3_aa: CASSIAPTNEKLFF; cdr3_nt: TGTGCCAGTAGTATAGCACCAACTAATGAAAAACTGTTTTTT
v_call: TRBV24-1; j_call: TRBJ1-2; clone_size: NA; d_call: TRBD1; cdr3_aa: CATSGQGGYTF; cdr3_nt: TGTGCCACCAGCGGACAGGGCGGCTACACCTTC
v_call: TRBV30; j_call: TRBJ2-1; clone_size: NA; d_call: NA; cdr3_aa: CALRGQVTYNEQFF; cdr3_nt: TGTGCCCTACGAGGACAAGTTACCTACAATGAGCAGTTCTTC
v_call: TRBV12-3/TRBV12-4; j_call: TRBJ1-2; clone_size: NA; d_call: NA; cdr3_aa: CATRGANYGYTF; cdr3_nt: TGTGCCACCCGTGGGGCCAACTATGGCTACACCTTC
v_call: TRBV6-4; j_call: TRBJ1-2; clone_size: NA; d_call: NA; cdr3_aa: CASSDRGGGYTF; cdr3_nt: TGTGCCAGCAGTGACAGGGGAGGTGGCTACACCTTC